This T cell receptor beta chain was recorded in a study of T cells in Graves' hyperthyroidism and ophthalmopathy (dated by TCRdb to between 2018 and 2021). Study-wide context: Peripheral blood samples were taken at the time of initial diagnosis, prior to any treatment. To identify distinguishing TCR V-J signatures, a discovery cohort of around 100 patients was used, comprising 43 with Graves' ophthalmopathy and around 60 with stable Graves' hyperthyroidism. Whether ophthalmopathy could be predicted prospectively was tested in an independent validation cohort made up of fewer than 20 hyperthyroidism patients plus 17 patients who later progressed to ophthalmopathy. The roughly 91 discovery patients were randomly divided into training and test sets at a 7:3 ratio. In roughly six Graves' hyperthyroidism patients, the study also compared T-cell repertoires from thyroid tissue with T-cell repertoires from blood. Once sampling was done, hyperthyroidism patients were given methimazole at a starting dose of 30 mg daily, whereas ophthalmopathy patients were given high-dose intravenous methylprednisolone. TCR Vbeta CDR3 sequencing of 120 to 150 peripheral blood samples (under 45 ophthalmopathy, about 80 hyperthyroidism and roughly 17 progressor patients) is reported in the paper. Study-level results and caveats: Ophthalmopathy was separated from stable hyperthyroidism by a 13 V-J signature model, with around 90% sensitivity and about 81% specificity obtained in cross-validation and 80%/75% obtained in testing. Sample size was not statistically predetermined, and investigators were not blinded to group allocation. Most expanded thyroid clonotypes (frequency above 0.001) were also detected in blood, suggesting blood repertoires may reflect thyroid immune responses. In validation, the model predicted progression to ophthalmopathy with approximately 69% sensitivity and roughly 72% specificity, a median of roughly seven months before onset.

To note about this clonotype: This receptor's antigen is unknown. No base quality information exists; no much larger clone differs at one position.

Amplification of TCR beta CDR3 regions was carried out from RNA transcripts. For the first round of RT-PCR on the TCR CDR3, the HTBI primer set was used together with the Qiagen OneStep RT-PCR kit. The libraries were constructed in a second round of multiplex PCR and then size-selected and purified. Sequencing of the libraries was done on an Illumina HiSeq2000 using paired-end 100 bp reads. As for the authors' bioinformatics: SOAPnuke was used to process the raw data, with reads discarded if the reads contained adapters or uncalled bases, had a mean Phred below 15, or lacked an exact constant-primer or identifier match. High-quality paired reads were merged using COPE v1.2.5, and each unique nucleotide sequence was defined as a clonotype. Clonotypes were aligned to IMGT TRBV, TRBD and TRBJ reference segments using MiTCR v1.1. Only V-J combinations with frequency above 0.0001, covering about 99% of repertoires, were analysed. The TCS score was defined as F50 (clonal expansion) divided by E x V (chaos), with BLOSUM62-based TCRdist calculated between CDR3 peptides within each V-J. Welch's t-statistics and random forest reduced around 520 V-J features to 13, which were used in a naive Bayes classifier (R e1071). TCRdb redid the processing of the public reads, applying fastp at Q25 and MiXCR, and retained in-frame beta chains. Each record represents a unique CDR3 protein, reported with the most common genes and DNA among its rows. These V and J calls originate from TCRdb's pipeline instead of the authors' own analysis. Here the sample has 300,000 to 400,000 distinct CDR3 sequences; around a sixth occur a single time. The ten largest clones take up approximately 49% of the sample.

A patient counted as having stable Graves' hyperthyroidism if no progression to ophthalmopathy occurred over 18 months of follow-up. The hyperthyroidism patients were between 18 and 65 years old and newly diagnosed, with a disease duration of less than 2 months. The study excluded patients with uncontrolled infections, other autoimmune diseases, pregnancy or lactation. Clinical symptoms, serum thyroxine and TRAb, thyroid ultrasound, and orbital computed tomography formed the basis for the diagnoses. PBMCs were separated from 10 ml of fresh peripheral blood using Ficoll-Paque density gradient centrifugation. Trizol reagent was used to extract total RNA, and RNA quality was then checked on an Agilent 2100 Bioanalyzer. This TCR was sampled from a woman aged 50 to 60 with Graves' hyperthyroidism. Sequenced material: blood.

The nucleotide sequence is given as TGTGCCAGCAGCCAAGAAGGGGGAATCTGGGGTCCCACCGGGGAGCTGTTTTTT. It encodes CASSQEGGIWGPTGELFF. The chain is encoded by TRBV14 joined to TRBJ2-2; the D segment could be TRBD1, given 6 matching bases. Taken from the germline V gene, the CDR1 and CDR2 loops are SGHDN and FVKESK. V loses 0 bases, J loses 4 bases, and the germline ends lie 18 bases apart. The CDR3 measures 18 amino acids from cysteine to phenylalanine. Of the read, only the CDR3 DNA is kept; its 54 bases are in frame from base 1.